This T cell receptor beta chain comes out of a study of CD8+CD57+ T cells in acquired aplastic anemia. Overall study findings and caveats: Patients and controls had in common 25 to 35 CD8+ CDR3 sequences. Patients did not significantly differ from controls in CD8+ Simpson's diversity.

This CDR3 region has 14 residues. V shed 6 bases and J shed 2 bases, with 14 bases lying between them. Germline V gene sequence: CDR1 SGHTA, CDR2 FQGNSA. Comment on this clonotype: The antigen is undetermined.

Genomic DNA constituted the template upon which TCR beta VDJ and CDR3 profiling was performed. TCRdb fed the reads into MiXCR, producing one record per CDR3 protein. The sample includes more than 150,000 distinct CDR3 sequences, roughly 64% seen only once; the top ten take just over 45%. This clonotype was obtained from a human donor with severe aplastic anemia or a healthy control (not recorded which). The rearrangement uses TRBV7-2 and TRBJ2-7, with D unresolved. Material for sequencing was sorted CD4+, CD8+, or CD8+CD57+ T cells (not recorded which) from PBMCs. In DNA, the CDR3 is TGTGCCAGCAGGTCTGCAATACAGACCTACGAGCAGTACTTC. Amino acids: CASRSAIQTYEQYF.